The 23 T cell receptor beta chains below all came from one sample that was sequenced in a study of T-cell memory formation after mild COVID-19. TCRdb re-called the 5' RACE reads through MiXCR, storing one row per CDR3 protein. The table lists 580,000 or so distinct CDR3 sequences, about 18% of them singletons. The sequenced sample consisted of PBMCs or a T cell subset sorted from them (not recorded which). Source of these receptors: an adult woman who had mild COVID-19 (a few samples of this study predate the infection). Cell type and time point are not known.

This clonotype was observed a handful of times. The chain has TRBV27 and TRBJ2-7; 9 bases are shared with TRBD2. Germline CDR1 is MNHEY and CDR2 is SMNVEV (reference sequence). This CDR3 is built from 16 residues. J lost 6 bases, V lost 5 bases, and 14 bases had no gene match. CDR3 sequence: CASSATGRSGGTEQYF. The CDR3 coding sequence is TGTGCCAGCAGTGCGACAGGGAGAAGCGGGGGGACCGAGCAGTACTTC.

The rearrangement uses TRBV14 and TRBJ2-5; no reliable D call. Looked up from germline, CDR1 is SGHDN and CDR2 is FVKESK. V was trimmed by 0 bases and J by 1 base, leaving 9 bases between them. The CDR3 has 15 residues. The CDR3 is CASSQDPTAQETQYF. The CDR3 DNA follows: TGTGCCAGCAGCCAAGACCCGACGGCCCAAGAGACCCAGTACTTC.

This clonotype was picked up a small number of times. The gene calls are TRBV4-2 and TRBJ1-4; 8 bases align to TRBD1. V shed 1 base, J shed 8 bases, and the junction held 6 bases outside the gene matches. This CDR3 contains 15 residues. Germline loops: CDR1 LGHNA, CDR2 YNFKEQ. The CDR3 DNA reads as TGTGCCAGCAGCCAAGTCGCCAGGGGGCGAGAAAAACTGTTTTTT. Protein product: CASSQVARGREKLFF.

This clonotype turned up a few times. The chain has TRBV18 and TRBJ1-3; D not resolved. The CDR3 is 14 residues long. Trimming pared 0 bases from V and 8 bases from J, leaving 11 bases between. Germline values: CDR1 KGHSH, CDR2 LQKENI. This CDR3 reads CASSPPSKADTIYF. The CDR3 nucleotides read TGTGCCAGCTCACCACCAAGTAAGGCGGACACCATATATTTT.

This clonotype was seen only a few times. CDR3: CASSLIGGSSYEQYF. The CDR3 coding sequence is TGCGCCAGCAGCTTGATCGGCGGGTCCTCCTACGAGCAGTACTTC. The genes are TRBV5-1 and TRBJ2-7; D is possibly TRBD2 (5 bases). V gave up 1 base and J gave up 0 bases, with 11 bases separating them. This CDR3 spans 15 amino acids. Germline CDR1 reads SGHRS; CDR2 reads YFSETQ.

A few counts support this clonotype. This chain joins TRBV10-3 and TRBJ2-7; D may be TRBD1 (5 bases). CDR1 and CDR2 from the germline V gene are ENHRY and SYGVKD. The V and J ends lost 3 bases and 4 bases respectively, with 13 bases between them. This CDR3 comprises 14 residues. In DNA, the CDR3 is TGTGCCATCAGTGATGGGGCCTTGGCGTACGAGCAGTACTTC. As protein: CAISDGALAYEQYF.

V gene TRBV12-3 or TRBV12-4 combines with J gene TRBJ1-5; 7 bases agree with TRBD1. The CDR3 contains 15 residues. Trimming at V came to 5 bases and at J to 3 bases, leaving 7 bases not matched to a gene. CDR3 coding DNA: TGTGCCAGCAGTCGACAGGGAGATATCAATCAGCCCCAGCATTTT. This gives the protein CASSRQGDINQPQHF.

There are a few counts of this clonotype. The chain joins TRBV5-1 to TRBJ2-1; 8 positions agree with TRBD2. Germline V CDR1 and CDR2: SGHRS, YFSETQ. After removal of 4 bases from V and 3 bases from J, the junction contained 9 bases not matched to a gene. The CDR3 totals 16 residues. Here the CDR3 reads CASSPRGSGIYNEQFF. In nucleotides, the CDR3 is TGCGCCAGCAGCCCACGGGGTAGCGGGATCTACAATGAGCAGTTCTTC.

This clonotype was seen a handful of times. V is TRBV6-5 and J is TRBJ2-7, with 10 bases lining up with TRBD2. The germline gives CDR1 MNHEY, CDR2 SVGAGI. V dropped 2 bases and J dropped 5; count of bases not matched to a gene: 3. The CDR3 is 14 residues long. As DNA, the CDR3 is TGTGCCAGCAGTTACGGGACTAGCGCGCACGAGCAGTACTTC. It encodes CASSYGTSAHEQYF.

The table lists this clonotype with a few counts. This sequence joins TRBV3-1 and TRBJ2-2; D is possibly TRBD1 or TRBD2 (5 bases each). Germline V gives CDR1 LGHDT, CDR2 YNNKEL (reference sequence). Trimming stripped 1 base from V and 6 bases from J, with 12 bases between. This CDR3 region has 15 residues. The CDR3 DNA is TGTGCCAGCAGCCAAGGTCACGGGGCTCCCGGGGAGCTGTTTTTT. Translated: CASSQGHGAPGELFF. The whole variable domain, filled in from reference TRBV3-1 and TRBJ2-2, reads DTAVSQTPKYLVTQMGNDKSIKCEQNLGHDTMYWYKQDSKKFLKIMFSYNNKELIINETVPNRFSPKSPDKAHLNLHINSLELGDSAVYFCASSQGHGAPGELFFGEGSRLTVL.

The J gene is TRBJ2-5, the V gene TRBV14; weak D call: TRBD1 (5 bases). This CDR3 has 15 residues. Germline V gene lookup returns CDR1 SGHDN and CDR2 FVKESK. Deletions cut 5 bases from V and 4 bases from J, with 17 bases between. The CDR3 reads CASSKIGQGGETQYF. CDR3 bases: TGTGCCAGCAGCAAAATAGGGCAGGGTGGAGAGACCCAGTACTTC.

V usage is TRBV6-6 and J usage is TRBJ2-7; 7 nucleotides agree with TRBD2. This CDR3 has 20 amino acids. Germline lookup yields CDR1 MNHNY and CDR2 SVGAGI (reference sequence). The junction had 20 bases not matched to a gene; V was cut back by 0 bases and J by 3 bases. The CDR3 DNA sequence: TGTGCCAGCAGTTACTCGTTCTGGGCGGGAGCCACCCAAAGGGACTACGAGCAGTACTTC. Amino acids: CASSYSFWAGATQRDYEQYF.

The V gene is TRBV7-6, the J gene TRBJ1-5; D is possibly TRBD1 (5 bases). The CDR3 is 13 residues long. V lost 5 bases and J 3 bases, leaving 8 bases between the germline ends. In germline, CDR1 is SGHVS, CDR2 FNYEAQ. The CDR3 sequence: CASSRQTNQPQHF. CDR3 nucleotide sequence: TGTGCCAGCAGCCGACAGACCAATCAGCCCCAGCATTTT.

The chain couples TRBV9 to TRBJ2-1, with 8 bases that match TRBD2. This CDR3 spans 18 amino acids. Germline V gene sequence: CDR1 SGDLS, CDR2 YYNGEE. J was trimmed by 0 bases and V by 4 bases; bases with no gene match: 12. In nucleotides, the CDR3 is TGTGCCAGCAGCAACGGACTAGCAAAGTTATTCTCCTACAATGAGCAGTTCTTC. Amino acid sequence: CASSNGLAKLFSYNEQFF.

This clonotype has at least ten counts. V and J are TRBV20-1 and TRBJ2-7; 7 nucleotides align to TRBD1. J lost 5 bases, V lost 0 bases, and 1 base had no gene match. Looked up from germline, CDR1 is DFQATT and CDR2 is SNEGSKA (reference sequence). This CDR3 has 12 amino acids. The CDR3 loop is CSARETGNEQYF. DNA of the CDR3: TGCAGTGCTAGAGAGACAGGGAACGAGCAGTACTTC.

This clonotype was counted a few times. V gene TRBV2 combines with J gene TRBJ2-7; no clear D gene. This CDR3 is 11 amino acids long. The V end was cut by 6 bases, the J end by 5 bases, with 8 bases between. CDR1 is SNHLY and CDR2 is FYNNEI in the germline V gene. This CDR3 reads CASSPKNEQYF. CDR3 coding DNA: TGTGCCAGCAGCCCTAAAAACGAGCAGTACTTC.

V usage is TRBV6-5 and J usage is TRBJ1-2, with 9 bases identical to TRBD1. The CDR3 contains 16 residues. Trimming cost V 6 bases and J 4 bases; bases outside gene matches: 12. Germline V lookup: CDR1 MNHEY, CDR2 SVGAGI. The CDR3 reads CASSDTGGAVGYGYTF. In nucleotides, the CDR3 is TGTGCCAGCAGCGATACAGGGGGCGCGGTTGGCTATGGCTACACCTTC.

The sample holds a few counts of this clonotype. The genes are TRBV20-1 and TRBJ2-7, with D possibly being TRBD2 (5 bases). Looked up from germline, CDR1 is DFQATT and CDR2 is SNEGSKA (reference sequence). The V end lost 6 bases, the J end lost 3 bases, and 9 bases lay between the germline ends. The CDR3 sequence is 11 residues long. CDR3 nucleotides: TGCAGTGCCGAGGGTGGCTACGAGCAGTACTTC. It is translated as CSAEGGYEQYF.

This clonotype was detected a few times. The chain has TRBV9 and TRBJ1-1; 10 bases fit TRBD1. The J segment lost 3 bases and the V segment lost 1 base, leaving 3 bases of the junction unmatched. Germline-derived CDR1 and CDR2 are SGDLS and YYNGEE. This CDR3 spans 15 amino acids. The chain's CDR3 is CASSVSGQGDTEAFF. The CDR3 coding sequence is TGTGCCAGCAGCGTATCTGGACAGGGGGACACTGAAGCTTTCTTT.

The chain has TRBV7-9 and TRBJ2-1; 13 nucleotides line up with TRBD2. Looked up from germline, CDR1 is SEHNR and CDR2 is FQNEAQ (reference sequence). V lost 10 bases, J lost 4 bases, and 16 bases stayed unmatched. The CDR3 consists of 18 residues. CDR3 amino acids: CAIPYLTLGLAGYNEQFF. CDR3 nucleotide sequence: TGTGCCATACCGTACCTAACCCTGGGACTAGCGGGATACAATGAGCAGTTCTTC.

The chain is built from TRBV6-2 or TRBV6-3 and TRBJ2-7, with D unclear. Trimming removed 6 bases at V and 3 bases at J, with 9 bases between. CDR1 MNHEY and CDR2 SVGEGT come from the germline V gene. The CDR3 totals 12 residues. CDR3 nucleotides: TGTGCCAGCAGCCCTCGGTACTACGAGCAGTACTTC. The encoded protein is CASSPRYYEQYF.

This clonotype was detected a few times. CDR3: CASSSPDSVSEKLFF. In nucleotides, the CDR3 is TGTGCCAGCAGTTCCCCCGACAGCGTTAGTGAAAAACTGTTTTTT. The gene calls are TRBV12-3 or TRBV12-4 and TRBJ1-4, with D possibly TRBD1 on 5 matching bases. The V end lost 4 bases, the J end lost 7 bases, and 16 bases lay between the germline ends. The CDR3 is 15 residues long.

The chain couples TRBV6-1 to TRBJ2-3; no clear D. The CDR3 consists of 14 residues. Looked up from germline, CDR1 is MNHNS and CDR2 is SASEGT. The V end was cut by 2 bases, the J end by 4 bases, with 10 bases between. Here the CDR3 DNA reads TGTGCCAGCAGTGAACCCCTGTGGGCAGATACGCAGTATTTT. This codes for CASSEPLWADTQYF.